The next 10 T cell receptor beta chains were all read from a single sample in a study of T cell repertoires in cytomegalovirus infection (dated by TCRdb to about 2019). The treatment or condition label, as the study defines it: in vitro stimulation with specific CMV peptide epitopes to enrich CMV-specific T cells. The reads were generated on an Illumina HiSeq 1500. The public reads were run again by TCRdb, first through fastp at Q25 and then through MiXCR, and only productive beta chains were kept. Rows merge per CDR3 protein into single entries with the most common DNA and genes. This sample is represented by some 590,000 distinct CDR3 sequences; roughly 42% of them were singletons. The ten largest clones add up to about 48% of the sample. These receptors lack a known antigen. The sequencing here drew on cultured PBMCs, taken from culture after CMV antigen stimulation. All receptors derive from a human donor in good health (CMV status not recorded). Some clones in this sample may be carry-over from other donors' samples.

This chain links TRBV19 with TRBJ2-4, with 7 bases identical to TRBD1. The CDR3 contains 17 residues. Germline values: CDR1 LNHDA, CDR2 SQIVND (reference sequence). Trimming cost V 0 bases and J 0 bases; bases outside gene matches: 5. DNA of the CDR3: TGTGCCAGTAGTATAGATCGGGACAGACTAGCCAAAAACATTCAGTACTTC. Translation: CASSIDRDRLAKNIQYF.

This clonotype was seen ten or more times. This chain uses TRBV7-2 with TRBJ1-1; a weak D match, TRBD1 (5 bases). CDR3 length: 14 residues. V lost 0 bases, J lost 12 bases, and 17 bases lay in between. Germline assignment: CDR1 SGHTA and CDR2 FQGNSA. CDR3 sequence reads: CASSLAVGAPRTFF. The CDR3 DNA follows: TGTGCCAGCAGCTTAGCGGTCGGGGCCCCGAGGACTTTCTTT.

This rearrangement joins TRBV7-8 to TRBJ2-5; D may be TRBD1 (5 bases). The CDR3 consists of 15 residues. The ends were cut back, 1 base at V and 2 bases at J, with 11 bases in the middle. Germline V gene sequence: CDR1 SGHVS, CDR2 FQNEAQ. The chain's CDR3 is CASSLGQGRQETQYF. Written as DNA, the CDR3 is TGTGCCAGCAGCTTAGGCCAGGGAAGGCAAGAGACCCAGTACTTC.

This clonotype was seen more than once but under ten times. This chain uses TRBV6-5 with TRBJ1-4, with D hard to call. Germline assignment: CDR1 MNHEY and CDR2 SVGAGI. The CDR3 sequence is 13 residues long. Trimming pared 0 bases from V and 4 bases from J, leaving 3 bases between. The CDR3 nucleotides read TGTGCCAGCAGTTACTCTGGTAATGAAAAACTGTTTTTT. Protein sequence: CASSYSGNEKLFF.

This clonotype was observed a handful of times. The J gene is TRBJ2-5, the V gene TRBV7-2; 7 positions match TRBD2. The germline CDR1 and CDR2 sequences are SGHTA and FQGNSA. The CDR3 extends over 13 amino acids. V gave up 5 bases and J gave up 5 bases; unmatched junction bases: 5. The CDR3 reads CASSLNSGETQYF. CDR3 nucleotides: TGTGCCAGCAGCCTTAATAGCGGGGAGACCCAGTACTTC.

This clonotype turned up a few times. This chain links TRBV11-2 with TRBJ2-5, with D uncertain. In germline, CDR1 is SGHAT, CDR2 FQNNGV. This CDR3 is built from 14 residues. Between the trimmed V and J ends, which lost 1 base and 5 bases, there was a span of 11 bases. The CDR3 here is CASSLGGILETQYF. Here the CDR3 DNA reads TGTGCCAGCAGCTTAGGAGGCATCTTGGAGACCCAGTACTTC.

This sequence joins TRBV5-1 and TRBJ2-1, with D uncertain. This CDR3 has 14 residues. Trimming shortened V by 5 bases and J by 2 bases, and 11 bases separated the two germline ends. CDR1 SGHRS and CDR2 YFSETQ come from the germline V gene. For the CDR3, the DNA is TGCGCCAGCAGACAGACCCGACCCTACAATGAGCAGTTCTTC. Translation: CASRQTRPYNEQFF.

The CDR3 region is CASSELGGGVYEQFF. The CDR3 DNA follows: TGCGCCAGCAGCGAACTTGGCGGGGGGGTCTATGAGCAGTTCTTC. The chain employs TRBV4-1 and TRBJ2-1, with TRBD2 matching over 9 bases. Per germline, CDR1 MGHRA and CDR2 YSYEKL. This CDR3 has 15 amino acids. V lost 5 bases, J lost 8 bases, and 10 bases stayed unmatched.

The chain has TRBV7-2 and TRBJ2-1; 7 bases agree with TRBD2. The CDR3 contains 17 residues. With 4 bases clipped from V and 5 bases from J, the junction kept 14 bases outside the gene matches. Germline values: CDR1 SGHTA, CDR2 FQGNSA. CDR3 DNA: TGTGCCAGCAGCTCTTTGGGGGGGTCGCGTACCAACAATGAGCAGTTCTTC. This translates into CASSSLGGSRTNNEQFF.

Only a few counts were recorded for this clonotype. This chain links TRBV7-8 with TRBJ2-7; D not resolved. The CDR3 has 15 residues. Germline V lookup: CDR1 SGHVS, CDR2 FQNEAQ. V lost 5 bases, J lost 6 bases, and 20 bases lay in between. The CDR3 sequence is CASSGLIAPVGEQYF. CDR3 nucleotides: TGTGCCAGCAGCGGTCTAATAGCACCGGTCGGCGAGCAGTACTTC.